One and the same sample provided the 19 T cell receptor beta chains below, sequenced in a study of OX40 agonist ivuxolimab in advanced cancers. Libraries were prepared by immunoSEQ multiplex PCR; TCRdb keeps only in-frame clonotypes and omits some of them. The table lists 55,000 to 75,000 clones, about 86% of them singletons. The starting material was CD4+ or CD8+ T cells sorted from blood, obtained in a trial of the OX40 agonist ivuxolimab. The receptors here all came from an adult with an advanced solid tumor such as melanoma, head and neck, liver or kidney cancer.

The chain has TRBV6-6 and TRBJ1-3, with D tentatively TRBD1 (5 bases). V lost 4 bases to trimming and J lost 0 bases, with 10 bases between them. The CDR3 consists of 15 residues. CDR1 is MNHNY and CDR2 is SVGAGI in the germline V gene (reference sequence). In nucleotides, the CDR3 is TGTGCCAGCAGTTTGGGGCCTAGCTCTGGAAACACCATATATTTT. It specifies CASSLGPSSGNTIYF.

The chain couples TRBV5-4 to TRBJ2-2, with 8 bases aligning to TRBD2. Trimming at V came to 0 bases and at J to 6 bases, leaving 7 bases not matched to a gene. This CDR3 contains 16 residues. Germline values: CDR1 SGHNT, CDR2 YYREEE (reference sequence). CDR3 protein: CASSLEGTRGPGELFF. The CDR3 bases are TGTGCCAGCAGCTTGGAGGGGACTAGGGGCCCCGGGGAGCTGTTTTTT.

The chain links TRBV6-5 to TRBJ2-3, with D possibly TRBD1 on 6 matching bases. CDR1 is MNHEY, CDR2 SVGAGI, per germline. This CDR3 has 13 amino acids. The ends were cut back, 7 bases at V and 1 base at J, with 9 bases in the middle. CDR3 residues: CASIKGGTDTQYF. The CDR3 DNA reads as TGTGCCAGCATTAAGGGGGGCACAGATACGCAGTATTTT.

DNA for the CDR3: TGTGCCAGCAGTTTTACAGGGGACCAAGAGACCCAGTACTTC. It yields the protein CASSFTGDQETQYF. The genes are TRBV6-1 and TRBJ2-5; 7 bases are a match to TRBD1. This CDR3 comprises 14 residues. The J segment lost 0 bases and the V segment lost 5 bases, leaving 3 bases of the junction unmatched. Germline CDR1 MNHNS, CDR2 SASEGT.

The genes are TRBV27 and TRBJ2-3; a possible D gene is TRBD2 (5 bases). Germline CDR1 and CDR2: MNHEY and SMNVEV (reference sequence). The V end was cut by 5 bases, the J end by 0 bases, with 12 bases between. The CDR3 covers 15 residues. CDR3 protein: CASSPPGSSTDTQYF. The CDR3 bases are TGTGCCAGCAGTCCACCGGGGTCTAGCACAGATACGCAGTATTTT.

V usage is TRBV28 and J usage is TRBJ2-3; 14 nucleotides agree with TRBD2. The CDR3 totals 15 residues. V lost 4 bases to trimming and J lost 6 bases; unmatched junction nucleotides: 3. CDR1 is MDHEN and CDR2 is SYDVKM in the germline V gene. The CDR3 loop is CASSSGTSGSDTQYF. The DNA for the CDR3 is TGTGCCAGCAGTTCGGGGACTAGCGGGAGTGATACGCAGTATTTT.

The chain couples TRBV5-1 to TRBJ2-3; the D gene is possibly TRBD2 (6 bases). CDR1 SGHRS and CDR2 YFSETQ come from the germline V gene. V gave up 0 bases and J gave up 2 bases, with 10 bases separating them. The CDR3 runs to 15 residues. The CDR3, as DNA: TGCGCCAGCAGCTTGGTCGGGGGATACACAGATACGCAGTATTTT. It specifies CASSLVGGYTDTQYF.

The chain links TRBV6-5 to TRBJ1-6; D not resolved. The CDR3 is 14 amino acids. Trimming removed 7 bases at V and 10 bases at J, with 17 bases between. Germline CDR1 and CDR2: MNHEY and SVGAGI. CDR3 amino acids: CASTLTAYRSPLHF. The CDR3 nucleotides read TGTGCCAGCACACTGACCGCATATCGGTCACCCCTCCACTTT.

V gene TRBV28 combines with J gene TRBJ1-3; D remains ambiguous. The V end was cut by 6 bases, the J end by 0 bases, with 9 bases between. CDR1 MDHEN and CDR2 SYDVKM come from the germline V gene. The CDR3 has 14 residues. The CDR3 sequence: CASRSPNSGNTIYF. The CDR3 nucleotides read TGTGCCAGCAGGTCTCCAAACTCTGGAAACACCATATATTTT.

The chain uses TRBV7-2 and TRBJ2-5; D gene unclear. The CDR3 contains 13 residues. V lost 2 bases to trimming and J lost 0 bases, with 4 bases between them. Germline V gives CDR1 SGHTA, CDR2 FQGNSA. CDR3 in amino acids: CASSLSYQETQYF. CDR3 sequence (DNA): TGTGCCAGCAGCTTATCGTACCAAGAGACCCAGTACTTC. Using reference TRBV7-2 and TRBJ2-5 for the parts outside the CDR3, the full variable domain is GAGVSQSPSNKVTEKGKDVELRCDPISGHTALYWYRQSLGQGLEFLIYFQGNSAPDKSGLPSDRFSAERTGGSVSTLTIQRTQQEDSAVYLCASSLSYQETQYFGPGTRLLVL.

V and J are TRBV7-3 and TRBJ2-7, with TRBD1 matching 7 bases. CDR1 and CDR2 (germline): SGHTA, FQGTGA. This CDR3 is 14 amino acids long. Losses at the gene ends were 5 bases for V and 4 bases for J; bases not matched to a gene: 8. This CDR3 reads CASSATGIGYEQYF. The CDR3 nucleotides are TGTGCCAGCAGCGCGACAGGGATTGGTTACGAGCAGTACTTC.

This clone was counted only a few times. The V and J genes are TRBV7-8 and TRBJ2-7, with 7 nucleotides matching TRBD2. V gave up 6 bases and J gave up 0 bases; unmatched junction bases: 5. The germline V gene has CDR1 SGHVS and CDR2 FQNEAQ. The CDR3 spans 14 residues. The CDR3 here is CASRYRDYSYEQYF. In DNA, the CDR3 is TGTGCCAGCAGATACCGGGACTACTCCTACGAGCAGTACTTC.

The CDR3 spells CASSFGLGEQYF. CDR3 DNA sequence: TGTGCCAGCAGCTTTGGGCTTGGGGAGCAGTACTTC. This chain uses TRBV11-3 with TRBJ2-7; D unresolved. CDR1 and CDR2 from the germline V gene are SGHNT and YENEEA. This CDR3 region has 12 residues. V was clipped by 3 bases and J by 7 bases, with 10 bases between them.

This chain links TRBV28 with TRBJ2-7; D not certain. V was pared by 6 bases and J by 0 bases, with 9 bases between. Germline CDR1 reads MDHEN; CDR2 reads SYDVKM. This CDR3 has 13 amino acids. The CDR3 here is CASSPPSSYEQYF. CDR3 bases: TGTGCCAGCAGCCCCCCAAGCTCCTACGAGCAGTACTTC.

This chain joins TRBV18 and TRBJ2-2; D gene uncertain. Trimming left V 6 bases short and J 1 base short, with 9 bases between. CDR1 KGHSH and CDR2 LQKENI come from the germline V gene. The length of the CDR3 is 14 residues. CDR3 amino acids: CASSGPRNTGELFF. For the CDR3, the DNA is TGTGCCAGCTCCGGGCCCAGGAACACCGGGGAGCTGTTTTTT.

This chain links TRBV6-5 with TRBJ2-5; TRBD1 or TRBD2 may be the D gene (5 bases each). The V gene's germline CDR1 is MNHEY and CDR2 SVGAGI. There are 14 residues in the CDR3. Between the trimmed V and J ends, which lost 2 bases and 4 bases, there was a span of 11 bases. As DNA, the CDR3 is TGTGCCAGCAGTTACCTAGCAGGGAGAGAGACCCAGTACTTC. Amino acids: CASSYLAGRETQYF.

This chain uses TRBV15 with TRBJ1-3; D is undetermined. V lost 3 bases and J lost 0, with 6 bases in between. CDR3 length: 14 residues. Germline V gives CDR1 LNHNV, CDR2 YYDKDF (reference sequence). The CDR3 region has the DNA TGTGCCACCAGCAGGGACCTCTCTGGAAACACCATATATTTT. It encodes CATSRDLSGNTIYF.

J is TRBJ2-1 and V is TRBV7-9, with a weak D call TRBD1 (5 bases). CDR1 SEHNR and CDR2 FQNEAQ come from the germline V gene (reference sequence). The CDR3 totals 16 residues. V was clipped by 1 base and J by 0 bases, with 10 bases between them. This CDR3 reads CASSLVQVSSYNEQFF. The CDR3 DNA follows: TGTGCCAGCAGCTTAGTACAGGTCAGCTCCTACAATGAGCAGTTCTTC.

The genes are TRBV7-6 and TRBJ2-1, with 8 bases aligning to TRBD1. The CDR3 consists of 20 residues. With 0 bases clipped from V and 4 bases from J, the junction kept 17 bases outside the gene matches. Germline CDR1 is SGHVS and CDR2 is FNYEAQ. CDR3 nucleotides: TGTGCCAGCAGCTTAGCCCCCAGGGGGCGCATTGGTGGGGGGTACAATGAGCAGTTCTTC. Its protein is CASSLAPRGRIGGGYNEQFF.